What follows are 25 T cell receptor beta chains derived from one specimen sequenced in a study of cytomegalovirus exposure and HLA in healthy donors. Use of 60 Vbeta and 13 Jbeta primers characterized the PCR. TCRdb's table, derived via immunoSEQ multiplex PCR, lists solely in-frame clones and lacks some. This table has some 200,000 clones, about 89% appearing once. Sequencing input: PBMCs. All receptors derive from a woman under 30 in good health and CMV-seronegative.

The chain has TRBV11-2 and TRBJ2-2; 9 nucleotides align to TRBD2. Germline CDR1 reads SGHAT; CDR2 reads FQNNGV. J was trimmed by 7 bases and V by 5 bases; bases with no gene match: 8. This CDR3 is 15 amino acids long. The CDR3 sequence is CASSRIAGVVGELFF. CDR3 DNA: TGTGCCAGCAGCCGCATAGCGGGAGTTGTCGGGGAGCTGTTTTTT.

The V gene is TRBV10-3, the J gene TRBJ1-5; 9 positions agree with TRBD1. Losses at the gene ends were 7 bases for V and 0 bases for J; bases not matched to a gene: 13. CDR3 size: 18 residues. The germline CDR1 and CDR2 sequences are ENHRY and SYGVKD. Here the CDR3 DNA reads TGTGCCATCATATACCGGGGACAGGGACCGTATAGCAATCAGCCCCAGCATTTT. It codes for CAIIYRGQGPYSNQPQHF.

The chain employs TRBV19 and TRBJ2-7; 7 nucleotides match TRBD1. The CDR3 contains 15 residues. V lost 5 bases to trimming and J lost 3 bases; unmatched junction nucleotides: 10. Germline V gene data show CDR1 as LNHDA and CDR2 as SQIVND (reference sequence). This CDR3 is CASSANRGSIYEQYF. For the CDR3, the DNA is TGTGCCAGTAGTGCCAACAGGGGCAGTATCTACGAGCAGTACTTC.

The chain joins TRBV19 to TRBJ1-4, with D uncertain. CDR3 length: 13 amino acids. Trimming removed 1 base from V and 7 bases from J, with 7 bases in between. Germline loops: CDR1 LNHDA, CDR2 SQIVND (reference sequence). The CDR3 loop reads CASSIGRLEKLFF. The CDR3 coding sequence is TGTGCCAGTAGTATAGGGAGGCTTGAAAAACTGTTTTTT.

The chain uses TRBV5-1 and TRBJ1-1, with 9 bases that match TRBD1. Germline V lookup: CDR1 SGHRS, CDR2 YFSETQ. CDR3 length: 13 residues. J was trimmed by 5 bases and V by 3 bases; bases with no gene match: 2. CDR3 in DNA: TGCGCCAGCAGCTATGGGACAGGGACTGAAGCTTTCTTT. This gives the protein CASSYGTGTEAFF. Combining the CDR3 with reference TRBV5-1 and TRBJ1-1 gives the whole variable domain KAGVTQTPRYLIKTRGQQVTLSCSPISGHRSVSWYQQTPGQGLQFLFEYFSETQRNKGNFPGRFSGRQFSNSRSEMNVSTLELGDSALYLCASSYGTGTEAFFGQGTRLTVV.

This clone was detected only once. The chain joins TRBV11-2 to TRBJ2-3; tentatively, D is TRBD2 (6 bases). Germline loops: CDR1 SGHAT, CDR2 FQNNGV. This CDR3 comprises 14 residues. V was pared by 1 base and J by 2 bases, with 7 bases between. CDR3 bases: TGTGCCAGCAGCTTAGCGGGAGACACAGATACGCAGTATTTT. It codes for CASSLAGDTDTQYF.

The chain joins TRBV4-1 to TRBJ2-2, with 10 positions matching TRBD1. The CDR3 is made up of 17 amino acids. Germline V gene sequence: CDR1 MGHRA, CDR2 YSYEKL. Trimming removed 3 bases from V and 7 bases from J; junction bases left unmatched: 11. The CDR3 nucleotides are TGCGCCAGCAGCCATGCCTCGACAGGGGGCGCGATCGGGGAGCTGTTTTTT. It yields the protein CASSHASTGGAIGELFF.

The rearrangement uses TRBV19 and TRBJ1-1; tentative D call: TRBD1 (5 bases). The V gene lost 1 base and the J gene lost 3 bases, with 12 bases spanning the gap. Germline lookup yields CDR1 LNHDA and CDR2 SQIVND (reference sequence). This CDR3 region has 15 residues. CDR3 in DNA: TGTGCCAGTAGTATAGTCGGGGGGTCGCACACTGAAGCTTTCTTT. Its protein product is CASSIVGGSHTEAFF.

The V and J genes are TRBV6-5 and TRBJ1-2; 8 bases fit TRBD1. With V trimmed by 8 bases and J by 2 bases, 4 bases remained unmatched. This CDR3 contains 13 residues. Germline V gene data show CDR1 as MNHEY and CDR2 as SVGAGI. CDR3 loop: CASVSGGNYGYTF. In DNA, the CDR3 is TGTGCCAGCGTCTCAGGGGGCAACTATGGCTACACCTTC.

This CDR3 is CASSQVGTRTEQYF. Written as DNA, the CDR3 is TGTGCCAGCAGCCAAGTCGGGACTCGGACCGAGCAGTACTTC. The chain combines TRBV14 with TRBJ2-7; a possible D gene is TRBD2 (6 bases). Germline-derived CDR1 and CDR2 are SGHDN and FVKESK. The CDR3 covers 14 residues. V lost 1 base and J 6 bases, leaving 13 bases between the germline ends.

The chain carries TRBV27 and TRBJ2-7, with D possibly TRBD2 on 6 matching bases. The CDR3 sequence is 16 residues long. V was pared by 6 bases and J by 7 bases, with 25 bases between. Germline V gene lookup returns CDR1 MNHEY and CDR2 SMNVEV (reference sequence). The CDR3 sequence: CASSLAVAERPGEQYF. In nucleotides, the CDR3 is TGTGCCAGCAGCCTTGCAGTAGCGGAGCGTCCGGGGGAGCAGTACTTC.

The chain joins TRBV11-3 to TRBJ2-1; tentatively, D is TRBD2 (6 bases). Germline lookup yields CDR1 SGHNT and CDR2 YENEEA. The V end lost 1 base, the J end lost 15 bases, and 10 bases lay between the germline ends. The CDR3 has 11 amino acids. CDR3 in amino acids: CASSLGQGGFF. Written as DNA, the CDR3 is TGTGCCAGCAGCTTAGGGCAGGGAGGGTTCTTC.

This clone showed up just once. The CDR3 sequence: CASSWRDFPSYEQYF. The CDR3 DNA is TGCGCCAGCAGCTGGAGGGACTTTCCTTCCTACGAGCAGTACTTC. V usage is TRBV5-1 and J usage is TRBJ2-7; D may be TRBD2 (6 bases). CDR1 and CDR2 (germline): SGHRS, YFSETQ. The CDR3 covers 15 residues. With 3 bases removed from V and 1 base from J, the gap between germline ends came to 14 bases.

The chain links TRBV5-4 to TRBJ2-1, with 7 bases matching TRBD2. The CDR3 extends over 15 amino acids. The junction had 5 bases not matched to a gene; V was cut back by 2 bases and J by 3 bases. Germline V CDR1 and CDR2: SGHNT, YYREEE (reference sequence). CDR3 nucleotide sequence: TGTGCCAGCAGCTTTTCGGGAGGAAGCTACAATGAGCAGTTCTTC. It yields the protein CASSFSGGSYNEQFF.

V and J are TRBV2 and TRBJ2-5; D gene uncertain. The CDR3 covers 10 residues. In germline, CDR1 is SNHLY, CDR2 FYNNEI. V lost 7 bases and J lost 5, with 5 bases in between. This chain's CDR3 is CASMRETQYF. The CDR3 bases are TGTGCCAGCATGAGGGAGACCCAGTACTTC.

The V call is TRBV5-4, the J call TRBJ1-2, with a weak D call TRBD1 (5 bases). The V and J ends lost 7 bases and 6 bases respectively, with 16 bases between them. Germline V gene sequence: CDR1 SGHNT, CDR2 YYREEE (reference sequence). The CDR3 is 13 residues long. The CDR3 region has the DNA TGTGCCAGCCTCTCACCCGGGGGACATGGCTACACCTTC. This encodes CASLSPGGHGYTF.

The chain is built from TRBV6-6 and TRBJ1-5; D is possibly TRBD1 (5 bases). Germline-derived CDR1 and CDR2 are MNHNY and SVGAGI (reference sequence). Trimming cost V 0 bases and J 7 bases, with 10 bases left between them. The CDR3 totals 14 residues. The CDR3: CASSYSPGRQPQHF. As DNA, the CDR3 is TGTGCCAGCAGTTACTCGCCAGGGAGGCAGCCCCAGCATTTT.

The CDR3 loop is CASSETSGTSGTDTQYF. The CDR3 bases are TGTGCCAGCAGCGAAACCTCCGGGACTAGCGGCACAGATACGCAGTATTTT. The J gene is TRBJ2-3, the V gene TRBV7-2, with 10 bases matching TRBD2. CDR1 and CDR2 (germline): SGHTA, FQGNSA. CDR3 length: 17 amino acids. The V and J ends lost 5 bases and 1 base, in that order; junction bases with no gene match: 9.

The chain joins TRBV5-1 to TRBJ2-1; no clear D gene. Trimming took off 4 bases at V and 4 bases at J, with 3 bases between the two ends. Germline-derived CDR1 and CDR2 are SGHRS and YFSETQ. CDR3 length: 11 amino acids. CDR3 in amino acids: CASSEYNEQFF. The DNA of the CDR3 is TGCGCCAGCAGCGAGTACAATGAGCAGTTCTTC. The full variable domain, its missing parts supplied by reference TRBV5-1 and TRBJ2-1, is KAGVTQTPRYLIKTRGQQVTLSCSPISGHRSVSWYQQTPGQGLQFLFEYFSETQRNKGNFPGRFSGRQFSNSRSEMNVSTLELGDSALYLCASSEYNEQFFGPGTRLTVL.

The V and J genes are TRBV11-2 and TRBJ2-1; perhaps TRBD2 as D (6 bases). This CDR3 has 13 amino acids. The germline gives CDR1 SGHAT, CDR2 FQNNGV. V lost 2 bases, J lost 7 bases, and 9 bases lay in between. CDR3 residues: CASSLTSTNEQFF. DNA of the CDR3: TGTGCCAGCAGCTTAACTAGCACAAATGAGCAGTTCTTC.

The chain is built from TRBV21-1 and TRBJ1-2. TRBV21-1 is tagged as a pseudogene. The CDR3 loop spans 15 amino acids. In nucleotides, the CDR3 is TGTGCCAGCGGCAGAAAGGGAGCCGTTAACTATGGCTACACCTTC. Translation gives CASGRKGAVNYGYTF.

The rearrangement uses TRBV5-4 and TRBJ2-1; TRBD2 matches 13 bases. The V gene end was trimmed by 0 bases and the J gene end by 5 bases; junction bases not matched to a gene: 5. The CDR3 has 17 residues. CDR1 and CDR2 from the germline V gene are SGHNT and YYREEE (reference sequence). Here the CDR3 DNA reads TGTGCCAGCAGCTTGGAACTAGCGGGGGGGCTTGACAATGAGCAGTTCTTC. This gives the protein CASSLELAGGLDNEQFF.

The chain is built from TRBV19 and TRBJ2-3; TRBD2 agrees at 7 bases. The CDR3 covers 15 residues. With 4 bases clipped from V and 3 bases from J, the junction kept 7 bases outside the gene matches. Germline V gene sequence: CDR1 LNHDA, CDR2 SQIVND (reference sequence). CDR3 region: CASSTVGGGTDTQYF. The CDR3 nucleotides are TGTGCCAGTAGTACGGTTGGGGGGGGGACAGATACGCAGTATTTT.

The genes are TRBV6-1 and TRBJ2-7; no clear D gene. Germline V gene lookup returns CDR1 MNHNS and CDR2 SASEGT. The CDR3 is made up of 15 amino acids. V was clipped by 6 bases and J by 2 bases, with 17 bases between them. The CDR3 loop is CASRPQTGSPYEQYF. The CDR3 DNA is TGTGCCAGCAGGCCACAAACCGGGTCACCCTACGAGCAGTACTTC.

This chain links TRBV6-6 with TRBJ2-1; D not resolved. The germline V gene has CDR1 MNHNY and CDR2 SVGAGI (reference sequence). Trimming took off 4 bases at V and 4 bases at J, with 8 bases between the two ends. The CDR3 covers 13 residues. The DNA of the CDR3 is TGTGCCAGCAGTTCGACATTTTACAATGAGCAGTTCTTC. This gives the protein CASSSTFYNEQFF.